This TCR beta chain was recovered during a study of human T cells and chemical hapten exposure. Study-level findings and limits: Expanded TCRs showed more large CDR3 clusters than pre-sensitization or healthy control sets.

About this clonotype itself: Its antigen is undetermined.

Noted time point: pre-sensitization, week 0. Treatment noted: therapeutic diphenylcyclopropenone sensitization with weekly scalp DPC. Library construction involved attaching unique molecular identifiers to individual cDNA molecules, which allowed quantitative, reproducible TCR counting. TCRdb called the RACE reads again in MiXCR, with one record for every CDR3 protein. The data hold 84,000 or so distinct CDR3 sequences, with roughly 8.5% observed a single time. The CDR3 has 16 residues. Germline V gene sequence: CDR1 PRHDT, CDR2 FYEKMQ (reference sequence). V lost 1 base, J lost 5 bases, and 16 bases lay in between.

This specimen was whole blood, taken in connection with sensitization to the hapten diphenylcyclopropenone (DPC). The V gene is TRBV13, the J gene TRBJ2-3, with TRBD2 as a possible D gene (6 bases). The TCR sequence derives from a man aged 35 to 55 with alopecia areata. Some clones in this sample may be carry-over from other donors' samples. CDR3 amino acids: CASSLAILRGRDTQYF. CDR3 DNA sequence: TGTGCCAGCAGCTTAGCTATTTTACGGGGGAGAGATACGCAGTATTTT.